A selection of T cell receptor beta chains follows, all from one sample in a study of blood T cell repertoires in COVID-19. Data came from immunoSEQ multiplex PCR; TCRdb stores just in-frame clones and leaves some out. The top ten clones hold around 3.6% of a sample with 270,000 or so clones, around 81% of them seen once. The specimen was PBMCs or T cells enriched from blood (not recorded which). Receptors were obtained from a man aged 45-60 years who had recovered from COVID-19. The CDR3 runs from the conserved cysteine through the conserved F or W. Each record gives: J gene, V gene, D gene, clone size, CDR3 DNA, CDR3 protein. D genes are given only for firm matches. Clone size is shown for a subset of rows, as once, few, many or a class of expanded clone.

J gene: TRBJ1-2; V gene: TRBV30; D gene: -; clone size: -; CDR3 DNA: TGTGCCTGGAGTATGTCCTCCTATGGCTACACCTTC; CDR3 protein: CAWSMSSYGYTF
J gene: TRBJ2-5; V gene: TRBV28; D gene: TRBD1; clone size: -; CDR3 DNA: TGTGCCAGCAGATCCGGGACAGGGGGCTTAGAGACCCAGTACTTC; CDR3 protein: CASRSGTGGLETQYF
J gene: TRBJ2-3; V gene: TRBV5-6; D gene: TRBD1; clone size: -; CDR3 DNA: TGTGCCAGCAGCTTGTATTTCGTTTCGGGACAGGGTTTCGCAGATACGCAGTATTTT; CDR3 protein: CASSLYFVSGQGFADTQYF
J gene: TRBJ1-2; V gene: TRBV5-8; D gene: -; clone size: -; CDR3 DNA: TGTGCCAGCAGCTGGGGGGGTGGCGGAACCTTTGGCTACACCTTC; CDR3 protein: CASSWGGGGTFGYTF
J gene: TRBJ1-3; V gene: TRBV5-1; D gene: TRBD1; clone size: once; CDR3 DNA: TGCGCCAGCAGCCAGGACAGGGGCTCTGGAAACACCATATATTTT; CDR3 protein: CASSQDRGSGNTIYF
J gene: TRBJ1-2; V gene: TRBV28; D gene: -; clone size: -; CDR3 DNA: TGTGCCAGCACAGTCGGGGTCTATGGCTACACCTTC; CDR3 protein: CASTVGVYGYTF
J gene: TRBJ1-5; V gene: TRBV15; D gene: TRBD1; clone size: few; CDR3 DNA: TGTGCCACCAGCCGGGGACAGGGTTATCAGCCCCAGCATTTT; CDR3 protein: CATSRGQGYQPQHF
J gene: TRBJ2-2; V gene: TRBV19; D gene: TRBD2; clone size: -; CDR3 DNA: TGTGCCAGTAGTTCCCGATACGACATACTTAGCGGGGGGGCGGAGGCCGGGGAGCTGTTTTTT; CDR3 protein: CASSSRYDILSGGAEAGELFF
J gene: TRBJ2-7; V gene: TRBV7-9; D gene: -; clone size: -; CDR3 DNA: TGTGCCAGCAGCTTTAGCCACGAGCAGTACTTC; CDR3 protein: CASSFSHEQYF
J gene: TRBJ2-3; V gene: TRBV7-2; D gene: -; clone size: -; CDR3 DNA: TGTGCCAGCAGCGAGCCTAGCACAGATACGCAGTATTTT; CDR3 protein: CASSEPSTDTQYF
J gene: TRBJ1-6; V gene: TRBV30; D gene: TRBD1; clone size: -; CDR3 DNA: TGTGCCTGCGAGGGCGGGACAGGGGCGTTATTT; CDR3 protein: CACEGGTGALF
J gene: TRBJ2-5; V gene: TRBV4-1; D gene: TRBD2; clone size: -; CDR3 DNA: TGCGCCAGCAGCCCCGCTGGGCACCCCTTAGCGGGGGGACCCGAGACCCAGTACTTC; CDR3 protein: CASSPAGHPLAGGPETQYF
J gene: TRBJ1-3; V gene: TRBV7-8; D gene: -; clone size: -; CDR3 DNA: TGTGCCAGCAGGCCGATGTCGGCAGGCTCTGGAAACACCATATATTTT; CDR3 protein: CASRPMSAGSGNTIYF
J gene: TRBJ1-1; V gene: TRBV2; D gene: -; clone size: -; CDR3 DNA: TGTGCCAGCAGTGGGGGAGCCGCGCAGGTAAAAGCTTTCTTT; CDR3 protein: CASSGGAAQVKAFF
J gene: TRBJ1-3; V gene: TRBV9; D gene: -; clone size: -; CDR3 DNA: TGTGCCAGCAGCGTAGGAGGAAGACAGCACTCTGGAAACACCATATATTTT; CDR3 protein: CASSVGGRQHSGNTIYF
J gene: TRBJ2-7; V gene: TRBV14; D gene: TRBD1; clone size: few; CDR3 DNA: TGTGCCAGCAGCGGGACAGGTGTTGGCGAGCAGTACTTC; CDR3 protein: CASSGTGVGEQYF
J gene: TRBJ2-7; V gene: TRBV7-8; D gene: -; clone size: -; CDR3 DNA: TGTGCCAGCAGCTTACACACGCGGGGCGGGGCAGGGGGATTTTTC; CDR3 protein: CASSLHTRGGAGGFF
J gene: TRBJ2-3; V gene: TRBV7-3; D gene: TRBD2; clone size: -; CDR3 DNA: TGTGCCAGCAGCTCTGGACTAGCGGGAGCGGCAGATACGCAGTATTTT; CDR3 protein: CASSSGLAGAADTQYF
J gene: TRBJ2-1; V gene: TRBV11-2; D gene: TRBD2; clone size: -; CDR3 DNA: TGTGCCAGCAGCTTACAACTAGCGGGAGTAAATGAGCAGTTCTTC; CDR3 protein: CASSLQLAGVNEQFF
J gene: TRBJ2-5; V gene: TRBV3-1/TRBV3-2; D gene: TRBD2; clone size: -; CDR3 DNA: TGTGCCAGCAGCCAAAGACTAGCGAGGCAAGAGACCCAGTACTTC; CDR3 protein: CASSQRLARQETQYF
J gene: TRBJ1-4; V gene: TRBV4-3; D gene: -; clone size: -; CDR3 DNA: TGCGCCAGCAGCCAGCAACAGGGAACTAATGAAAAACTGTTTTTT; CDR3 protein: CASSQQQGTNEKLFF
J gene: TRBJ2-1; V gene: TRBV4-3; D gene: TRBD2; clone size: -; CDR3 DNA: TGCGCCAGCAGCCAAATCGGGGCGGGAGTAAACGAGCAGTTCTTC; CDR3 protein: CASSQIGAGVNEQFF
J gene: TRBJ1-1; V gene: TRBV5-1; D gene: -; clone size: -; CDR3 DNA: TGCGCCAGCAGCTTGCAATCAGACACTGAAGCTTTCTTT; CDR3 protein: CASSLQSDTEAFF
J gene: TRBJ2-7; V gene: TRBV28; D gene: TRBD2; clone size: -; CDR3 DNA: TGTGCCAGCGCGAGACTAGCGGGGCGTGAGCAGTACTTC; CDR3 protein: CASARLAGREQYF
J gene: TRBJ1-6; V gene: TRBV5-1; D gene: TRBD1; clone size: -; CDR3 DNA: TGCGCCAGCAGCCTCACAGGGGCAAATTCACCCCTCCACTTT; CDR3 protein: CASSLTGANSPLHF
J gene: TRBJ1-1; V gene: TRBV6-5; D gene: -; clone size: -; CDR3 DNA: TGTGCCAGCAGTTACGCGGGGAACGCTTTCTTT; CDR3 protein: CASSYAGNAFF
J gene: TRBJ1-1; V gene: TRBV28; D gene: -; clone size: -; CDR3 DNA: TGTGCCAGCAGTTTTCGTATAAATATGAACACTGAAGCTTTCTTT; CDR3 protein: CASSFRINMNTEAFF
J gene: TRBJ1-1; V gene: TRBV5-1; D gene: -; clone size: -; CDR3 DNA: TGCGCCAGCAGCTCTGTGGGGGGTTTAGACACTGAAGCTTTCTTT; CDR3 protein: CASSSVGGLDTEAFF
J gene: TRBJ1-3; V gene: TRBV5-8; D gene: TRBD1; clone size: once; CDR3 DNA: TGTGCCAGCAGCCAGGGACAGGGCTCTGGAAACACCATATATTTT; CDR3 protein: CASSQGQGSGNTIYF
J gene: TRBJ1-1; V gene: TRBV7-7; D gene: -; clone size: -; CDR3 DNA: TGTGCTAGCAGCTTAGGATTCGGGGATAGGGCTTTCTTT; CDR3 protein: CASSLGFGDRAFF
J gene: TRBJ1-6; V gene: TRBV4-3; D gene: -; clone size: few; CDR3 DNA: TGCGCCAGCAGCCAGGAAGGGGGTAATTCACCCCTCCACTTT; CDR3 protein: CASSQEGGNSPLHF
J gene: TRBJ1-5; V gene: TRBV12-3/TRBV12-4; D gene: -; clone size: -; CDR3 DNA: TGTGCCAGCAGAGACAAACCTAATCAGCCCCAGCATTTT; CDR3 protein: CASRDKPNQPQHF
J gene: TRBJ2-1; V gene: TRBV2; D gene: -; clone size: -; CDR3 DNA: TGTGCCAGCAGTGAACCAGGGGGGCCTCTGAATGAGCAGTTCTTC; CDR3 protein: CASSEPGGPLNEQFF
J gene: TRBJ2-7; V gene: TRBV6-2/TRBV6-3; D gene: TRBD1; clone size: -; CDR3 DNA: TGTGCCAGCAGTTACTCTACGGGACAGTTCGAGCAGTACTTC; CDR3 protein: CASSYSTGQFEQYF
J gene: TRBJ1-5; V gene: TRBV19; D gene: TRBD1; clone size: -; CDR3 DNA: TGTGCCATAAAGGTTCGGGACAGGGCAAAAGGGAACCAGCCCCAGCATTTT; CDR3 protein: CAIKVRDRAKGNQPQHF
J gene: TRBJ1-3; V gene: TRBV28; D gene: -; clone size: few; CDR3 DNA: TGTGCCAGCAGCAGGACAGTGCTCGGAAACACCATATATTTT; CDR3 protein: CASSRTVLGNTIYF
J gene: TRBJ1-2; V gene: TRBV5-1; D gene: -; clone size: -; CDR3 DNA: TGCGCCAGCTCCGTTGAGGGCTATGGCTACACCTTC; CDR3 protein: CASSVEGYGYTF
J gene: TRBJ2-3; V gene: TRBV29-1; D gene: TRBD1; clone size: -; CDR3 DNA: TGCAGCACCCTCGGGCCAGGGGGCGCAGATACGCAGTATTTT; CDR3 protein: CSTLGPGGADTQYF
J gene: TRBJ2-7; V gene: TRBV4-2; D gene: -; clone size: -; CDR3 DNA: TGTGCCAGCAGCCAGGAGGTTTCTAGGACCTACGAGCAGTACTTC; CDR3 protein: CASSQEVSRTYEQYF
J gene: TRBJ1-5; V gene: TRBV12-5; D gene: TRBD1; clone size: -; CDR3 DNA: TGTGCTAGTGGTTTGTTAGTCGGGACAGCGGTGGCGGGTCAGCCCCAGCATTTT; CDR3 protein: CASGLLVGTAVAGQPQHF
J gene: TRBJ2-6; V gene: TRBV28; D gene: -; clone size: -; CDR3 DNA: TGTGCCAGCAGCTACCCCTGGACTCTTGTTAGCTCTGGGGCCAACGTCCTGACTTTC; CDR3 protein: CASSYPWTLVSSGANVLTF
J gene: TRBJ2-2; V gene: TRBV12-3/TRBV12-4; D gene: -; clone size: -; CDR3 DNA: TGTGCCAGCAGCGGACAGAACACCGGGGAGCTGTTTTTT; CDR3 protein: CASSGQNTGELFF
J gene: TRBJ1-5; V gene: TRBV7-9; D gene: TRBD1; clone size: -; CDR3 DNA: TGTGCCAGCAGCTTAGGGGTTGGGACAGGGGGGTATCAGCCCCAGCATTTT; CDR3 protein: CASSLGVGTGGYQPQHF
J gene: TRBJ1-1; V gene: TRBV5-1; D gene: -; clone size: -; CDR3 DNA: TGCGCCAGCAGCTTGGGGGCGGGGTACACTGAAGCTTTCTTT; CDR3 protein: CASSLGAGYTEAFF
J gene: TRBJ2-2; V gene: TRBV11-2; D gene: TRBD2; clone size: -; CDR3 DNA: TGTGCCAGCAGCCGGGGACTAGCGGTTACCGGGGAGCTGTTTTTT; CDR3 protein: CASSRGLAVTGELFF
J gene: TRBJ1-1; V gene: TRBV2; D gene: TRBD1; clone size: -; CDR3 DNA: TGTGCCAGCAGGCCTAGACAGGGTAGTACTGAAGCTTTCTTT; CDR3 protein: CASRPRQGSTEAFF
J gene: TRBJ1-3; V gene: TRBV7-3; D gene: TRBD1; clone size: few; CDR3 DNA: TGTGCCAGCAGCTTGACAGGGAGAAACACCATATATTTT; CDR3 protein: CASSLTGRNTIYF
J gene: TRBJ1-2; V gene: TRBV15; D gene: TRBD1; clone size: -; CDR3 DNA: TGTGCCACCAGCAGCTCAGGGACAGGGGACGGCTACACCTTC; CDR3 protein: CATSSSGTGDGYTF
J gene: TRBJ1-6; V gene: TRBV5-1; D gene: -; clone size: -; CDR3 DNA: TGCGCCAGCAGCCTGGATGGGACAATCCAAAATTCACCCCTCCACTTT; CDR3 protein: CASSLDGTIQNSPLHF
J gene: TRBJ2-3; V gene: TRBV18; D gene: TRBD2; clone size: -; CDR3 DNA: TGTGCCAGCTCATACCAATGGGGCGGGGGAAGCACAGATACGCAGTATTTT; CDR3 protein: CASSYQWGGGSTDTQYF
J gene: TRBJ2-7; V gene: TRBV4-3; D gene: -; clone size: -; CDR3 DNA: TGCGCCAGCAGCCAAGAATTTCGACGTGGCGGGTTATTCTACGAGCAGTACTTC; CDR3 protein: CASSQEFRRGGLFYEQYF
J gene: TRBJ2-1; V gene: TRBV28; D gene: -; clone size: -; CDR3 DNA: TGTGCCAGCAGTTTACCGGGACTTACACGCAATGAGCAGTTCTTC; CDR3 protein: CASSLPGLTRNEQFF
J gene: TRBJ2-4; V gene: TRBV3-1/TRBV3-2; D gene: TRBD1; clone size: -; CDR3 DNA: TGTGCCAGCAGCCAGGGCAGGGGGTACATTCAGTACTTC; CDR3 protein: CASSQGRGYIQYF
J gene: TRBJ2-3; V gene: TRBV2; D gene: TRBD2; clone size: few; CDR3 DNA: TGTGCCAGCAGTAGGGGACTAGCGGGAGCGTTGAATACGCAGTATTTT; CDR3 protein: CASSRGLAGALNTQYF
J gene: TRBJ1-1; V gene: TRBV10-3; D gene: -; clone size: -; CDR3 DNA: TGTGCCATCATGGGACACCTGAACACTGAAGCTTTCTTT; CDR3 protein: CAIMGHLNTEAFF
J gene: TRBJ2-7; V gene: TRBV11-3; D gene: TRBD2; clone size: -; CDR3 DNA: TGTGCCAGCAGCTTAGGGGGGGGAAAGTCCTACGAGCAGTACTTC; CDR3 protein: CASSLGGGKSYEQYF